This T cell receptor (beta chain) was sequenced in a study of shared T cell receptors in the human thymus. V lost 6 bases and J lost 1, with 12 bases in between. The CDR3 covers 14 residues. CDR1 and CDR2 from the germline V gene are MNHNY and SVGAGI (reference sequence). Method: immunoSEQ multiplex PCR; TCRdb's copy keeps in-frame clones and lacks some. Of some 760,000 clones listed, 80% to 90% are singletons. This sample also belongs to another study, concerning human thymus T cells. That paper states: Congenital heart defects were the reason for the corrective surgery that the donors, healthy Finnish infants, were having. Thymic repertoires overlap heavily among unrelated individuals, related research has reported.

The chain employs TRBV6-6 and TRBJ1-1, with D possibly TRBD1 on 5 matching bases. This receptor was taken from a girl under three years old with a congenital heart defect. Material for sequencing was thymocytes. The CDR3, as DNA: TGTGCCAGCAGGCCCTCCGGACAGAACACTGAAGCTTTCTTT. Residues: CASRPSGQNTEAFF.